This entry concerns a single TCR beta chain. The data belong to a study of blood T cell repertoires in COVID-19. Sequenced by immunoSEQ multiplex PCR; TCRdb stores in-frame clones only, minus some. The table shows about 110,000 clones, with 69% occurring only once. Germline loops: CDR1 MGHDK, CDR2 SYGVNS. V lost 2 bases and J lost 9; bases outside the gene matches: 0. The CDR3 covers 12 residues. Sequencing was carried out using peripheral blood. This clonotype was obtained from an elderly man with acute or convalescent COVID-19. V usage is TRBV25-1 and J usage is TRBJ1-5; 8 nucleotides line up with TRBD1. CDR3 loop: CASSEDRGPQHF. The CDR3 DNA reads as TGTGCCAGCAGTGAAGACAGGGGGCCCCAGCATTTT.